Sequencing of this T cell receptor beta chain was carried out in a study of T cells in Graves' hyperthyroidism and ophthalmopathy. The study, taken as a whole, reports: Most clonotypes expanded in the thyroid (above 0.001) were also present in blood.

There were TCR beta CDR3 regions amplified from RNA transcripts. TCR CDR3 underwent first-round RT-PCR with the HTBI primer set. One entry per CDR3 protein results from TCRdb running MiXCR on the multiplex PCR reads. The table lists around 240,000 distinct CDR3 sequences, more than 14% of them singletons, with 10% to 15% in the top ten. With regard to this clonotype: What it binds is not known. One base away lies a much larger clone, so this may be a sequencing read error.

The germline gives CDR1 LNHDA, CDR2 SQIVND (reference sequence). The CDR3 consists of 17 residues. This blood was taken when hyperthyroidism was first diagnosed, before any ophthalmopathy symptoms existed. The gene calls are TRBV19 and TRBJ2-1, with 10 positions matching TRBD2. The receptor was derived from a woman aged 40 to 49 with Graves' hyperthyroidism that later progressed to Graves' ophthalmopathy. Sequencing was done on a sample of blood. This chain's CDR3 is CASSIFSGLASYSEQFF. The CDR3 DNA follows: TGTGCCAGTAGTATTTTTTCGGGACTAGCGTCCTACAGTGAGCAGTTCTTC.